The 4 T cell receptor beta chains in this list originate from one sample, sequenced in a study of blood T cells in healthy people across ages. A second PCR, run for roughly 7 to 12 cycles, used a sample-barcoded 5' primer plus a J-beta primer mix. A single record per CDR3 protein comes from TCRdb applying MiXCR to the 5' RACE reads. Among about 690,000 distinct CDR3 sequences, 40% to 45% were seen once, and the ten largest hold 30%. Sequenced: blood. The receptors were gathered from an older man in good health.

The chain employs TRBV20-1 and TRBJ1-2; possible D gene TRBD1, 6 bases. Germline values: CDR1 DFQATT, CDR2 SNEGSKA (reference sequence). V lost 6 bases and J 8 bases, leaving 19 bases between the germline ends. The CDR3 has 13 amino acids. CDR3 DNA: TGCAGTGCCAGGACAGCTACTAGATGGGGCTACACCTTC. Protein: CSARTATRWGYTF.

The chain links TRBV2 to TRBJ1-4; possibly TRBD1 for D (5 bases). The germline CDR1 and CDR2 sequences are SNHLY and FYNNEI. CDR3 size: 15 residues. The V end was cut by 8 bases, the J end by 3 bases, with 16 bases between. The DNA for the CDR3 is TGTGCCAGCTCGGCGGGTACGGGGGCTAATGAAAAACTGTTTTTT. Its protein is CASSAGTGANEKLFF.

The CDR3, as DNA: TGTGCCAGCACGACGCAGGGGGAGGGATCCTACAATGAGCAGTTCTTC. This sequence encodes CASTTQGEGSYNEQFF. The chain employs TRBV2 and TRBJ2-1, with D perhaps TRBD1 or TRBD2 (7 bases each). The CDR3 totals 16 residues. Germline V lookup: CDR1 SNHLY, CDR2 FYNNEI. V was trimmed by 7 bases and J by 1 base, leaving 17 bases between them.

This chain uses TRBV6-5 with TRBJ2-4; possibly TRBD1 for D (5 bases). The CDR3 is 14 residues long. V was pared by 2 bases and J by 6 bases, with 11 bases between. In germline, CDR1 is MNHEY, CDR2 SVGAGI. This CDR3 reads CASSYTPQGNIQYF. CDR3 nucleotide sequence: TGTGCCAGCAGTTACACGCCCCAGGGAAACATTCAGTACTTC.